This T cell receptor beta chain stems from a study of shared clonotypes between healthy human individuals. This clone was recorded once. Its cognate antigen is unknown. General observations from the study: Clonotypes shared by all four donors outscored non-shared clonotypes in generation probability. Genetic and exposure-history diversity was limited by the few donors. Four donors shared approximately 5% of their naive CD4 clonotypes.

TCRdb's table, derived via immunoSEQ multiplex PCR, lists solely in-frame clones and lacks some. The sample lists roughly 650,000 clones; more than 95% were seen once. The CDR3 covers 14 residues. In germline, CDR1 is SGHTA, CDR2 FQGNSA. Trimming took off 5 bases at V and 4 bases at J, with 15 bases between the two ends. This receptor was taken from a woman aged 25-40 years in good health. J is TRBJ2-7 and V is TRBV7-2; perhaps TRBD2 as D (6 bases). Sequencing used naive CD4+ T cells sorted from blood. Subset here: CD45RA+ positively selected. The CDR3 DNA sequence: TGTGCCAGCAGCCTTAGCGGAGCACCATACGAGCAGTACTTC. It encodes CASSLSGAPYEQYF.